This T cell receptor beta chain appears in the sequencing data of a study of blood T cell repertoires in COVID-19. About the study: Collection of acute and convalescent COVID-19 samples took place in the United States, Italy and Spain. PBMCs, B-cell-depleted T cells, or T cells provided the cDNA or gDNA that made up the material.

In the authors' methods: Counts of nucleated cells, estimated from reference gene primer amplification, were obtained. TCRdb keeps only in-frame clones here, not all; method: immunoSEQ multiplex PCR. V and J calls and clone size are as listed in that table; D and trimming were resolved from the DNA. Of about 90,000 clones listed, around four fifths are singletons. Germline CDR1 reads SGDLS; CDR2 reads YYNGEE. V lost 0 bases to trimming and J lost 5 bases, with 14 bases between them. The CDR3 is 16 amino acids. The sample was peripheral blood. The J gene is TRBJ2-2, the V gene TRBV9; TRBD1 might be the D (5 bases). This TCR came from a human donor in a cohort sampled during active COVID-19. Here the CDR3 reads CASSVGGQGYTGELFF. The CDR3 DNA reads as TGTGCCAGCAGCGTAGGGGGTCAGGGTTATACCGGGGAGCTGTTTTTT.